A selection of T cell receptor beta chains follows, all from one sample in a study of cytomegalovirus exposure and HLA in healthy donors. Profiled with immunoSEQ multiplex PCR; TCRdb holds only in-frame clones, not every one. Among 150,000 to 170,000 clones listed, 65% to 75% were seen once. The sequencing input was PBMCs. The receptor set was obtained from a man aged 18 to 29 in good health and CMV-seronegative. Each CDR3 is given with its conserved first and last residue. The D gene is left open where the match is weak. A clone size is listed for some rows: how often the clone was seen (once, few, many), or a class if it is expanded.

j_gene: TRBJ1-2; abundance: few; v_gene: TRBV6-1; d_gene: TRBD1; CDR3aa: CASSDRGTGAANYGYTF; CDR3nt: TGTGCCAGCAGTGATCGCGGGACAGGAGCAGCTAACTATGGCTACACCTTC
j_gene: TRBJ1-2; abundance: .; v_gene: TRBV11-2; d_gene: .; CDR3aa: CASSLGGLGYTF; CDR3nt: TGTGCCAGCAGCTTAGGCGGGCTTGGCTACACCTTC
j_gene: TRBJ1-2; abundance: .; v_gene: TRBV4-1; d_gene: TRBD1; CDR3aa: CASSRGQGLNGYTF; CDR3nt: TGCGCCAGCAGCCGCGGACAGGGGTTGAATGGCTACACCTTC
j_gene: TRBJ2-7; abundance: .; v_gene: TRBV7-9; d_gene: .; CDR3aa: CASSEKEDPYEQYF; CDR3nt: TGTGCCAGCAGCGAGAAGGAGGACCCCTACGAGCAGTACTTC
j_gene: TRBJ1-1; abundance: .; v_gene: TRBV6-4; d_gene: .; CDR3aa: CASRAGRANTEAFF; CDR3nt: TGTGCCAGCAGGGCGGGACGGGCGAACACTGAAGCTTTCTTT
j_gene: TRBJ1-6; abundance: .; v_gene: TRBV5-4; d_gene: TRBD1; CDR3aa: CASSSGQGVSPLHF; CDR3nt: TGTGCCAGCAGCTCAGGACAGGGGGTCTCACCCCTCCACTTT
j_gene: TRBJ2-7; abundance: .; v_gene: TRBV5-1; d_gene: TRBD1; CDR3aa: CASSLADRVGEQYF; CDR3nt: TGCGCCAGCAGCTTGGCGGACAGGGTCGGCGAGCAGTACTTC
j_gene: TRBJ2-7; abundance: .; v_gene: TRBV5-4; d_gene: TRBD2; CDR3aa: CASSSGTSRHEQYF; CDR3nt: TGTGCCAGCAGCTCCGGGACTAGCAGACACGAGCAGTACTTC
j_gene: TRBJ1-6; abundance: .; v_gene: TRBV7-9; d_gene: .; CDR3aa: CSSSLAPPGEYNSPLHF; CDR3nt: TGTTCCAGCAGCTTAGCACCCCCAGGGGAGTATAATTCACCCCTCCACTTT
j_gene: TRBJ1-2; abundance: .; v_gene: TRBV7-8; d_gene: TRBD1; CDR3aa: CASSLVGQGNYGYTF; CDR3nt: TGTGCCAGCAGCTTAGTGGGACAGGGAAACTATGGCTACACCTTC
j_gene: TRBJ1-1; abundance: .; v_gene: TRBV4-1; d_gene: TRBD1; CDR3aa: CASSQDYGTGIGAEAFF; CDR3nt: TGCGCCAGCAGCCAAGATTATGGGACAGGGATAGGCGCTGAAGCTTTCTTT
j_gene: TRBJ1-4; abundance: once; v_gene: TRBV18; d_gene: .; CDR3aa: CASSLGGPNEKLFF; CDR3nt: TGTGCCAGCTCCCTAGGCGGTCCTAATGAAAAACTGTTTTTT
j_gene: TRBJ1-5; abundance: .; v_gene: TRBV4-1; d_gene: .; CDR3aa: CASSHSGALGPQHF; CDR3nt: TGCGCCAGCAGCCATTCAGGGGCCTTGGGGCCCCAGCATTTT
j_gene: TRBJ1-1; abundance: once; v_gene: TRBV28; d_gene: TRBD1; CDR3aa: CASRVQGSTEAFF; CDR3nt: TGTGCCAGCAGGGTACAGGGGAGCACTGAAGCTTTCTTT
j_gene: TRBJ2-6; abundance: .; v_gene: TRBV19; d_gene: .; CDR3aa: CASSIQGLGGANVLTF; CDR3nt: TGTGCCAGTAGTATCCAGGGGCTCGGTGGGGCCAACGTCCTGACTTTC
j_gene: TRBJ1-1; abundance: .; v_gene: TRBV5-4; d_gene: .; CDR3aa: CAGGSGPINTEAFF; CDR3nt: TGTGCCGGGGGCTCAGGACCGATAAACACTGAAGCTTTCTTT
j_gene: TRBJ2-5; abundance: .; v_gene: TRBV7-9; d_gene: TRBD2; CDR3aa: CASSTSTSGGAETQYF; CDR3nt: TGTGCCAGCAGCACCTCGACTAGCGGGGGGGCGGAGACCCAGTACTTC
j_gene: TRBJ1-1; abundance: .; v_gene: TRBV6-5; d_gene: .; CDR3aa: CASRNRVGATEAFF; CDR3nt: TGTGCCAGCAGGAACAGGGTGGGGGCTACTGAAGCTTTCTTT
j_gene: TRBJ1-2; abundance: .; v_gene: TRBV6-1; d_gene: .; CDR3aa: CASSEYSYGYTF; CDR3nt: TGTGCCAGCAGTGAATACAGCTATGGCTACACCTTC
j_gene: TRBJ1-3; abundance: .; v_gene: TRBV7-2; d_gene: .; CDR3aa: CASSPYGSGNTIYF; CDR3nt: TGTGCCAGCAGCCCGTACGGCTCTGGAAACACCATATATTTT
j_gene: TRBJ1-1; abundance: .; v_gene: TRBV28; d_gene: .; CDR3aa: CASSFQGQMNTEAFF; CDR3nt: TGTGCCAGCAGTTTCCAAGGACAGATGAACACTGAAGCTTTCTTT
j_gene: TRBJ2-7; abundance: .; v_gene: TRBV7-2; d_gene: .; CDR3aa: CASSLVVLSLTGQYF; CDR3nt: TGTGCCAGCAGCTTAGTGGTTCTTTCCCTAACAGGTCAGTACTTC
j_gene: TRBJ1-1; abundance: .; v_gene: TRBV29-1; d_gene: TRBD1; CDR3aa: CSVFPPDRANTEAFF; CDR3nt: TGCAGCGTTTTCCCCCCCGACAGGGCGAACACTGAAGCTTTCTTT
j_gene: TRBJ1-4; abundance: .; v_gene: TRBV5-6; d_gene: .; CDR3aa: CASSLAMQEANEKLFF; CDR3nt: TGTGCCAGCAGCTTGGCCATGCAGGAGGCTAATGAAAAACTGTTTTTT